What follows describes a single T cell receptor beta chain. The data were taken from a study of blood T cell repertoires in COVID-19. Study summary: Samples came from the United States, Italy and Spain, spanning acute and convalescent COVID-19. From T cells, B-cell-depleted T cells, or PBMCs came the material, which was cDNA or gDNA.

Authors' methods: Nucleated cell number was recorded as an estimate derived from reference gene primer amplification. Only in-frame clones appear in the TCRdb table, and some are missing; sequencing was by immunoSEQ multiplex PCR. D and trimming come from the DNA, and the V and J calls and clone size come from that table. Of just under 50,000 clones in the sample, roughly 82% were seen once. The specimen sequenced was peripheral blood. The TCR comes from a human donor in a cohort sampled during active COVID-19.

The CDR3 DNA reads TGCAGCGTTATGGGAGCATCAGGCTACACCTTC. Its translation: CSVMGASGYTF. The gene calls are TRBV29-1 and TRBJ1-2, with D uncertain. Germline assignment: CDR1 SQVTM and CDR2 ANQGSEA. CDR3 length equals 11 residues. Trimming removed 5 bases from V and 8 bases from J, with 12 bases in between.